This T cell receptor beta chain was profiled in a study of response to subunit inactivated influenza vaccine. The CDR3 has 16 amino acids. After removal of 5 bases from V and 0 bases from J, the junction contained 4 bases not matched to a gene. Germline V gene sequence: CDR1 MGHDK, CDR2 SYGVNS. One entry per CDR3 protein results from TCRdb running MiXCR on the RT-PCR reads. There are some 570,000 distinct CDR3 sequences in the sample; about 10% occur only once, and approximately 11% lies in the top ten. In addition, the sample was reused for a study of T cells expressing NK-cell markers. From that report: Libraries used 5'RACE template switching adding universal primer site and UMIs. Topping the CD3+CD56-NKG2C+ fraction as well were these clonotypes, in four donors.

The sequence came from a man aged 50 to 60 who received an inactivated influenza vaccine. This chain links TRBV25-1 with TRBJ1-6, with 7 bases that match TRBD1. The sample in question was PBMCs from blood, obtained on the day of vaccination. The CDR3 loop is CASSLTGSSYNSPLHF. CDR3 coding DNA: TGTGCCAGCAGTCTGACAGGGAGCTCCTATAATTCACCCCTCCACTTT.